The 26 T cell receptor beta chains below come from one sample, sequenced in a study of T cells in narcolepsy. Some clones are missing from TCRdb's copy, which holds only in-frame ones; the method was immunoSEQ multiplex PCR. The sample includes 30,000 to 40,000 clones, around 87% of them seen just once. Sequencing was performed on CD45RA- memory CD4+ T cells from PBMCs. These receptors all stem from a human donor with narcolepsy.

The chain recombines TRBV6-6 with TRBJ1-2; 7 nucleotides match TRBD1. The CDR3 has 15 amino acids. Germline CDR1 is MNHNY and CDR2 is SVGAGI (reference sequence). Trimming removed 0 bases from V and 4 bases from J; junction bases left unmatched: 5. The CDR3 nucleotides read TGTGCCAGCAGTTACTCGCAGGGGGGGAGCTATGGCTACACCTTC. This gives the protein CASSYSQGGSYGYTF.

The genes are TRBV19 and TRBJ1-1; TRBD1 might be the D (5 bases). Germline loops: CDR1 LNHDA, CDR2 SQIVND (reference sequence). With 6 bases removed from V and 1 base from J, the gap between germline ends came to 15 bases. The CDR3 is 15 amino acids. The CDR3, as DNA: TGTGCCAGTAGCACCCCCCGGGGCCGGAACACTGAAGCTTTCTTT. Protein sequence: CASSTPRGRNTEAFF.

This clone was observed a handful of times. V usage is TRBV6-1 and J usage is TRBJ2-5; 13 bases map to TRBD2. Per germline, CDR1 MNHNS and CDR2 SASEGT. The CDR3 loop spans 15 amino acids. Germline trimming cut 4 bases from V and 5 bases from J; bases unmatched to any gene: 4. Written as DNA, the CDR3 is TGTGCCAGCAGTGTACTAGCGGGGGGGCAGGAGACCCAGTACTTC. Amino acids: CASSVLAGGQETQYF.

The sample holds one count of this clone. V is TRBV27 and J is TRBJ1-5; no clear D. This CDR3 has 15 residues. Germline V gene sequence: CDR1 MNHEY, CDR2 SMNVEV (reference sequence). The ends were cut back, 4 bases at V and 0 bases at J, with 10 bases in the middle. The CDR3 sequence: CASSWIGNSNQPQHF. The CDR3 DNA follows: TGTGCCAGCAGTTGGATTGGAAATAGCAATCAGCCCCAGCATTTT.

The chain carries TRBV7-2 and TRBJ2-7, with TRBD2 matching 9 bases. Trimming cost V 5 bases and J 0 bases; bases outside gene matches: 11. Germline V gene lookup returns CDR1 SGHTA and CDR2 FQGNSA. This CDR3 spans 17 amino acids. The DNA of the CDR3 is TGTGCCAGCAGCCTCCGACTGGGCGGGAGGGCCTCCTACGAGCAGTACTTC. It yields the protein CASSLRLGGRASYEQYF.

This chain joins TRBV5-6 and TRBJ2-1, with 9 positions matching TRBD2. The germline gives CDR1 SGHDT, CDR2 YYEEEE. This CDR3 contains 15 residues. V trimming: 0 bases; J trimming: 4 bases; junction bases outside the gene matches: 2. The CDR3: CASSLASGVYNEQFF. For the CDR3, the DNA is TGTGCCAGCAGCTTGGCTAGCGGGGTGTACAATGAGCAGTTCTTC.

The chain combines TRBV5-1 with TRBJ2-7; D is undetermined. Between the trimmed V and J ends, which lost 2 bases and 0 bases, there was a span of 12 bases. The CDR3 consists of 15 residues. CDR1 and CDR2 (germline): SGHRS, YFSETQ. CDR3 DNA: TGCGCCAGCAGCTTAGGAGCTACGAGCTCCTACGAGCAGTACTTC. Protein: CASSLGATSSYEQYF.

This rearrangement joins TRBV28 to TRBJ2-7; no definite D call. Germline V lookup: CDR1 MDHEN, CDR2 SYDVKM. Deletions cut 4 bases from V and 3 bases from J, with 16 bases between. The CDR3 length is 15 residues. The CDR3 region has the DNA TGTGCCAGCAGTTCGGTGACACCTAACTACTACGAGCAGTACTTC. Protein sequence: CASSSVTPNYYEQYF. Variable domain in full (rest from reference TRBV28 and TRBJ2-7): DVKVTQSSRYLVKRTGEKVFLECVQDMDHENMFWYRQDPGLGLRLIYFSYDVKMKEKGDIPEGYSVSREKKERFSLILESASTNQTSMYLCASSSVTPNYYEQYFGPGTRLTVT.

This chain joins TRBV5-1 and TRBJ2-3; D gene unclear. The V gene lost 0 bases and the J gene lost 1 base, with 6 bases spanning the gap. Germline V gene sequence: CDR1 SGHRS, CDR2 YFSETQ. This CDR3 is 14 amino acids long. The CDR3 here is CASSLEPGTDTQYF. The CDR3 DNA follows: TGCGCCAGCAGCTTGGAGCCTGGCACAGATACGCAGTATTTT. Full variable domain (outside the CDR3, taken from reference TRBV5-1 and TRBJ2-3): KAGVTQTPRYLIKTRGQQVTLSCSPISGHRSVSWYQQTPGQGLQFLFEYFSETQRNKGNFPGRFSGRQFSNSRSEMNVSTLELGDSALYLCASSLEPGTDTQYFGPGTRLTVL.

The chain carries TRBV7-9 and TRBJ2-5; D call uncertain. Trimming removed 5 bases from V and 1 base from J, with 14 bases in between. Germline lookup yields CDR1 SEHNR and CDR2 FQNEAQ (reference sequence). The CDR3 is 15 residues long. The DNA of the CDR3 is TGTGCCAGCAGCCTAAGAGTGGGGTCCCAAGAGACCCAGTACTTC. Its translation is CASSLRVGSQETQYF.

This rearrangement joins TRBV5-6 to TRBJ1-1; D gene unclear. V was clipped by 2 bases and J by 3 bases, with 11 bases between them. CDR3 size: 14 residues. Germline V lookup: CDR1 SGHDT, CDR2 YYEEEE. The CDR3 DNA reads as TGTGCCAGCAGCTTCGGGAACGATCACACTGAAGCTTTCTTT. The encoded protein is CASSFGNDHTEAFF.

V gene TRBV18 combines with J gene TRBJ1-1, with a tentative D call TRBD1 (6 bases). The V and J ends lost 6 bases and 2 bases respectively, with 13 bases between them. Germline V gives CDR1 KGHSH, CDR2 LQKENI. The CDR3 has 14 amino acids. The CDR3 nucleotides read TGTGCCAGCTCCCTGGACAGAAGAAACACTGAAGCTTTCTTT. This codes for CASSLDRRNTEAFF.

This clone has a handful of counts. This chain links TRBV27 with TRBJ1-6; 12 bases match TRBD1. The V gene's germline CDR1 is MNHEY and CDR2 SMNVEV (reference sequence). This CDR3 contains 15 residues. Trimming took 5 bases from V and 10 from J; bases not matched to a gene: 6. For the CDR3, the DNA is TGTGCCAGCAGTCCCCGGGACAGGGGGCTATCACCCCTCCACTTT. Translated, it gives CASSPRDRGLSPLHF.

The CDR3 nucleotides read TGTGCCAGCAACCGGGACAGGGGAAAACTGTTTTTT. Amino acids: CASNRDRGKLFF. The genes are TRBV2 and TRBJ1-4; TRBD1 agrees at 10 bases. Germline V gives CDR1 SNHLY, CDR2 FYNNEI. Trimming cost V 7 bases and J 10 bases; bases outside gene matches: 3. The CDR3 is made up of 12 amino acids.

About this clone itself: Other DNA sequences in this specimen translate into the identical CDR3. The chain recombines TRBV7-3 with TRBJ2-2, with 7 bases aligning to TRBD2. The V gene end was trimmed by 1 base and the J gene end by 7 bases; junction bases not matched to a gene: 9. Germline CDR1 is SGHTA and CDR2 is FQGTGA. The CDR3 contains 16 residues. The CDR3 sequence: CASSLRGAGSGGELFF. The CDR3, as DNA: TGTGCCAGCAGCTTAAGAGGAGCGGGGAGTGGCGGGGAGCTGTTTTTT. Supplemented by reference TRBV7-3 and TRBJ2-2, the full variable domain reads GAGVSQTPSNKVTEKGKYVELRCDPISGHTALYWYRQSLGQGPEFLIYFQGTGAADDSGLPNDRFFAVRPEGSVSTLKIQRTERGDSAVYLCASSLRGAGSGGELFFGEGSRLTVL.

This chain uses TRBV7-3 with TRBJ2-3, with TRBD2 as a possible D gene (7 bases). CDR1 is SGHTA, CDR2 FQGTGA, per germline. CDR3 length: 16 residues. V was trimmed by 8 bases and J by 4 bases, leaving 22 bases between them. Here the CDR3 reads CASSRGQAGAADTQYF. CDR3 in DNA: TGTGCCAGCTCCAGAGGTCAGGCGGGGGCGGCAGATACGCAGTATTTT.

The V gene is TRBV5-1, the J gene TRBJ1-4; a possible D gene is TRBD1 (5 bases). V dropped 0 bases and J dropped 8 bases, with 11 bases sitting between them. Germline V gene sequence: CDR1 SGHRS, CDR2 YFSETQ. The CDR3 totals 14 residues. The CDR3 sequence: CASSLDRYPEKLFF. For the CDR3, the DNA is TGCGCCAGCAGCTTGGACAGGTACCCCGAAAAACTGTTTTTT.

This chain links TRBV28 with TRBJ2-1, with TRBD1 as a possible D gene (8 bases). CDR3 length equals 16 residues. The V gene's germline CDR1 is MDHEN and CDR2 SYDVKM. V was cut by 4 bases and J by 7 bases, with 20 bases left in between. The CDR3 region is CASSSDRGGRVNEQFF. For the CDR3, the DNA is TGTGCCAGCAGTTCCGACAGGGGTGGGAGGGTGAATGAGCAGTTCTTC.

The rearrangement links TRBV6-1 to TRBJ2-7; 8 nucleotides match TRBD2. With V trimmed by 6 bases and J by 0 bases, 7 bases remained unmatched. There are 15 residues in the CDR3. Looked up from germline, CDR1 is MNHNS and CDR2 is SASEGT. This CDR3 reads CASSVTGGASYEQYF. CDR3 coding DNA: TGTGCCAGCAGCGTCACCGGGGGGGCCTCCTACGAGCAGTACTTC.

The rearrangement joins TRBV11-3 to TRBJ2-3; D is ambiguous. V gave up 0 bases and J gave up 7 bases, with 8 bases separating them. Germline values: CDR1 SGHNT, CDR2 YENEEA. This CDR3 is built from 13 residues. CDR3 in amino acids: CASSLDWSYTQYF. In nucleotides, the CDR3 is TGTGCCAGCAGCTTAGATTGGTCATATACGCAGTATTTT.

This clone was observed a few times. The CDR3 protein is CASSLAGNTDTQYF. The CDR3 coding sequence is TGTGCCAGCAGCTTAGCTGGAAACACAGATACGCAGTATTTT. The chain links TRBV7-2 to TRBJ2-3; no clear D. Germline V gene lookup returns CDR1 SGHTA and CDR2 FQGNSA. The ends were cut back, 0 bases at V and 2 bases at J, with 6 bases in the middle. The CDR3 spans 14 residues.

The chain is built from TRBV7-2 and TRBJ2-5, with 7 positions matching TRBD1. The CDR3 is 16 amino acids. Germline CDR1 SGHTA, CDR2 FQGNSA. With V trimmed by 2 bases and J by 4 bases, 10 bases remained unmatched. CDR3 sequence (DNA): TGTGCCAGCAGCTTAACAGGGGCAGGTGCTAGAGAGACCCAGTACTTC. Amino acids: CASSLTGAGARETQYF.

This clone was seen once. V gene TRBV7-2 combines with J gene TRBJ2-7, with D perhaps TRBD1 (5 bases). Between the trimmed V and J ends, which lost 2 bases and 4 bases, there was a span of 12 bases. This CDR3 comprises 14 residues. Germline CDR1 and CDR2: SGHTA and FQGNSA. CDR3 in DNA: TGTGCCAGCAGCTTAACAAGGGGCGGTTACGAGCAGTACTTC. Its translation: CASSLTRGGYEQYF.

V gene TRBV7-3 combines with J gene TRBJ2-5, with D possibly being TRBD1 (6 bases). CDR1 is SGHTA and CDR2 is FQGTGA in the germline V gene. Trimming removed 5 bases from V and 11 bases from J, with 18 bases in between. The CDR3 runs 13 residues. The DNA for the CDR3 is TGTGCCAGCAGCCCCCAACAGGGCGGTGAGCAGTACTTC. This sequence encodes CASSPQQGGEQYF.

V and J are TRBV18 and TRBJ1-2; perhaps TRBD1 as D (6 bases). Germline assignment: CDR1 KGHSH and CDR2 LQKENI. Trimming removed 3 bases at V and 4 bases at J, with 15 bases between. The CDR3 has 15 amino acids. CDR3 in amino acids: CASSPPDSGRYGYTF. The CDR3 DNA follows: TGTGCCAGCTCACCTCCGGACAGCGGACGCTATGGCTACACCTTC.

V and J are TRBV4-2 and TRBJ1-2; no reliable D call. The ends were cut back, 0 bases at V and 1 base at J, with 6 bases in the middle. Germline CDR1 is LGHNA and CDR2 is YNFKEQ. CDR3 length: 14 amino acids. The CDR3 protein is CASSQDQSNYGYTF. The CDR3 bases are TGTGCCAGCAGCCAAGATCAGAGTAACTATGGCTACACCTTC.